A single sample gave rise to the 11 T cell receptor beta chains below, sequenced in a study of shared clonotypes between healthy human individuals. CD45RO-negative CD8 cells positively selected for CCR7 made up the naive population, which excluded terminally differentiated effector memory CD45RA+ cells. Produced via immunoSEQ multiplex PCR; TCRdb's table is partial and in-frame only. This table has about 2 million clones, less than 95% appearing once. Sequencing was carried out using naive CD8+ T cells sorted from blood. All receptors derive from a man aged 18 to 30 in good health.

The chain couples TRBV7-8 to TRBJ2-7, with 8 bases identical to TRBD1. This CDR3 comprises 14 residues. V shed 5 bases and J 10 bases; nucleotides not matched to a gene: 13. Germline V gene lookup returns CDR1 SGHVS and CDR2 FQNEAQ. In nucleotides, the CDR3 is TGTGCCAGCAGCGGACAGGGTTTGGGGAGTGGACAGTACTTC. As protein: CASSGQGLGSGQYF.

The CDR3 DNA reads TGTGCAAGTCGCTCCACCCGCGGGTCCTCTGGAAACACCATATATTTT. This gives the protein CASRSTRGSSGNTIYF. V usage is TRBV12-2 and J usage is TRBJ1-3. TRBV12-2 has pseudogene status. The CDR3 is 16 amino acids.

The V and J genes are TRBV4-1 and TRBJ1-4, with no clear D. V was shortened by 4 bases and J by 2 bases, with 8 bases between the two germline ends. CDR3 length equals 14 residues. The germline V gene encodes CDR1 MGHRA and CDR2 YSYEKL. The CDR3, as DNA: TGCGCCAGCAGCCCGAGAATGACTAATGAAAAACTGTTTTTT. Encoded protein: CASSPRMTNEKLFF.

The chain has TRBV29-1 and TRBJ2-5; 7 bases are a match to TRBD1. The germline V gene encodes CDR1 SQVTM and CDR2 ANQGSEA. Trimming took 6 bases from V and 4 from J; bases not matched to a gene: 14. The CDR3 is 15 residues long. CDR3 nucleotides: TGCAGCGTGTGGGGCCAGGGGGTTAGAGGAGAGACCCAGTACTTC. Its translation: CSVWGQGVRGETQYF.

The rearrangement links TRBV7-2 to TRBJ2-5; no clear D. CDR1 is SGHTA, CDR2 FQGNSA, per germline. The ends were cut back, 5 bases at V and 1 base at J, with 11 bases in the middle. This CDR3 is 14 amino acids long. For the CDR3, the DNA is TGTGCCAGCAGCCCACCGGACCGCCAAGAGACCCAGTACTTC. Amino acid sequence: CASSPPDRQETQYF.

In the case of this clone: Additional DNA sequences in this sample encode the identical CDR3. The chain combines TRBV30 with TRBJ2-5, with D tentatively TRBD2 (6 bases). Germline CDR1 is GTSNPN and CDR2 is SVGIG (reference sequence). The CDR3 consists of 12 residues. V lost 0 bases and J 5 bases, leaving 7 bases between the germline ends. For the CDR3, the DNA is TGTGCCTGGAGTGTCGGAGGGGAGACCCAGTACTTC. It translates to CAWSVGGETQYF.

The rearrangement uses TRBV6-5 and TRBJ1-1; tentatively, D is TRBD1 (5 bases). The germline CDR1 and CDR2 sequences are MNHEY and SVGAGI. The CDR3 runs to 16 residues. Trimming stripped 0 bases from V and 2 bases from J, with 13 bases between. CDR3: CASSYSTGTGNTEAFF. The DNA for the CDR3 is TGTGCCAGCAGTTACTCCACAGGTACGGGTAACACTGAAGCTTTCTTT.

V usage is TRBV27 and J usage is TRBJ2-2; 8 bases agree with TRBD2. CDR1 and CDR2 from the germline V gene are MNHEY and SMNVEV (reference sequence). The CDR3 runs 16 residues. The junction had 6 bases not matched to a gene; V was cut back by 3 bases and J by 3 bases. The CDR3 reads CASSFLGRGDTGELFF. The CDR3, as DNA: TGTGCCAGCAGTTTCCTAGGGCGGGGGGACACCGGGGAGCTGTTTTTT.

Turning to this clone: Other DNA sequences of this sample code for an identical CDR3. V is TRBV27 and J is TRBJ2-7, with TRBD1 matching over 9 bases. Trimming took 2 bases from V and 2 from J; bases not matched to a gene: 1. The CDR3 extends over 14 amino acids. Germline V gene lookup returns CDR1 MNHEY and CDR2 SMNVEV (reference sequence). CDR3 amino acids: CASSLTGGTYEQYF. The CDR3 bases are TGTGCCAGCAGTTTAACAGGGGGCACCTACGAGCAGTACTTC.

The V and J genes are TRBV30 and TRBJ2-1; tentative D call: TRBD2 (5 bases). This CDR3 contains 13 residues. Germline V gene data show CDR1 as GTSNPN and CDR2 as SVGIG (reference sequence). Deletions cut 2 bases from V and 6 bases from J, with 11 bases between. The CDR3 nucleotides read TGTGCCTGGAGTCGGGAATTCGCCAATGAGCAGTTCTTC. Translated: CAWSREFANEQFF.

The CDR3 spells CASSPPPTGNTEAFF. CDR3 coding DNA: TGTGCCAGCTCACCACCACCGACAGGTAACACTGAAGCTTTCTTT. This chain links TRBV18 with TRBJ1-1; possibly TRBD1 for D (6 bases). This CDR3 has 15 residues. With 0 bases removed from V and 2 bases from J, the gap between germline ends came to 10 bases. Germline V CDR1 and CDR2: KGHSH, LQKENI.